This T cell receptor (beta chain) emerged from a study of T cells in Graves' hyperthyroidism and ophthalmopathy. The source material, RNA transcripts, was used to amplify TCR beta CDR3 regions. In the first-round RT-PCR of the TCR CDR3, the HTBI primer set was used. MiXCR, run by TCRdb on the multiplex PCR reads, gives a single entry per CDR3 protein. The sample includes around 620,000 distinct CDR3 sequences, about 17% seen only once; the top ten take about 3.8%. This clonotype occurred many times. Losses at the gene ends were 6 bases for V and 7 bases for J; bases not matched to a gene: 13. This CDR3 has 16 residues. Germline V gives CDR1 SNHLY, CDR2 FYNNEI. The study based diagnoses on clinical symptoms, serum thyroxine and TRAb, thyroid ultrasound and orbital computed tomography.

The J gene is TRBJ2-7, the V gene TRBV2, with 12 bases lining up with TRBD1. The TCR was taken from a woman in her thirties with Graves' hyperthyroidism. Sequenced sample: blood. Here the CDR3 reads CASSEGQGASLFEQYF. In DNA form, the CDR3 reads TGTGCCAGCAGCGAGGGACAGGGGGCTAGTCTGTTTGAGCAGTACTTC.